The 26 T cell receptor beta chains presented below share a single source sample, sequenced in a study of T-cell memory formation after mild COVID-19. TCRdb redid the calling of the 5' RACE reads with MiXCR, one entry per CDR3 protein. The sample yields 15,000 to 20,000 distinct CDR3 sequences, about a quarter seen once. Sequencing was done on a sample of PBMCs or a T cell subset sorted from them (not recorded which). The source of these receptors is a man in his late teens or twenties who had mild COVID-19 (a few samples of this study predate the infection). Cell type and time point are not known.

This clonotype was seen a handful of times. This rearrangement joins TRBV2 to TRBJ1-2; TRBD1 is a possible D gene (6 bases). The CDR3 has 12 amino acids. Germline values: CDR1 SNHLY, CDR2 FYNNEI. The chain's CDR3 is CADRQVNYGYTF. The CDR3 nucleotides read TGTGCAGACCGACAGGTGAACTATGGCTACACCTTC.

This clonotype was found many times. The chain links TRBV27 to TRBJ1-5; D unresolved. Germline assignment: CDR1 MNHEY and CDR2 SMNVEV (reference sequence). This CDR3 contains 12 residues. The V end was cut by 1 base, the J end by 6 bases, with 4 bases between. CDR3 loop: CASSLLGQPQHF. For the CDR3, the DNA is TGTGCCAGCAGTTTATTGGGTCAGCCCCAGCATTTT.

The chain combines TRBV9 with TRBJ2-6; 8 bases map to TRBD1. The CDR3 is 17 amino acids. Germline CDR1 is SGDLS and CDR2 is YYNGEE. V shed 4 bases, J shed 1 base, and the junction held 7 bases outside the gene matches. CDR3 sequence reads: CASSSTGVPSGANVLTF. The CDR3 bases are TGTGCCAGCAGCTCGACAGGGGTCCCTTCTGGGGCCAACGTCCTGACTTTC.

This clonotype was detected many times. The rearrangement joins TRBV7-8 to TRBJ2-3, with a possible D match to TRBD2 (6 bases). The CDR3 extends over 15 amino acids. The V and J ends lost 8 bases and 2 bases respectively, with 17 bases between them. Germline loops: CDR1 SGHVS, CDR2 FQNEAQ. As DNA, the CDR3 is TGTGCCAGCTCGTACCCGACTAGTCTCACAGATACGCAGTATTTT. It translates to CASSYPTSLTDTQYF.

This clonotype was counted many times. The rearrangement links TRBV6-5 to TRBJ1-1, with D perhaps TRBD1 (6 bases). Per germline, CDR1 MNHEY and CDR2 SVGAGI. V lost 2 bases and J 4 bases, leaving 11 bases between the germline ends. This CDR3 contains 14 residues. CDR3 protein: CASSYEGGFTEAFF. In nucleotides, the CDR3 is TGTGCCAGCAGTTACGAGGGGGGTTTCACTGAAGCTTTCTTT.

This clonotype came up many times. The chain employs TRBV27 and TRBJ2-1; TRBD2 aligns across 7 bases. The trim removed 10 bases at V and 14 bases at J, leaving 11 bases unmatched. The germline CDR1 and CDR2 sequences are MNHEY and SMNVEV (reference sequence). CDR3 size: 11 residues. DNA for the CDR3: TGTGCCACCGTTGACGGGGGGAATGAGTTCTTC. Translating gives CATVDGGNEFF.

This clonotype was seen repeatedly, ten times or more. V gene TRBV6-6 combines with J gene TRBJ1-6; D call uncertain. Trimming left V 2 bases short and J 14 bases short, with 25 bases between. CDR3 size: 17 residues. The germline V gene encodes CDR1 MNHNY and CDR2 SVGAGI (reference sequence). CDR3 amino acids: CASSYLDPASSLAALHF. CDR3 coding DNA: TGTGCCAGCAGTTACCTAGATCCGGCCAGCAGCTTAGCGGCCCTCCACTTT.

This clonotype was seen a few times. The V and J genes are TRBV7-6 and TRBJ1-1; D might be TRBD1 (5 bases). The V and J ends lost 5 bases and 3 bases respectively, with 13 bases between them. The CDR3 has 14 residues. The V gene's germline CDR1 is SGHVS and CDR2 FNYEAQ. The CDR3 region has the DNA TGTGCCAGCAGCCCGTTGGGGCAGGACACTGAAGCTTTCTTT. As protein: CASSPLGQDTEAFF.

J is TRBJ2-3 and V is TRBV7-9; D not certain. V was shortened by 5 bases and J by 2 bases, with 11 bases between the two germline ends. The CDR3 is 14 amino acids. CDR1 is SEHNR, CDR2 FQNEAQ, per germline (reference sequence). CDR3 nucleotides: TGTGCCAGCAGCCAGGTCGGGTACACAGATACGCAGTATTTT. The encoded protein is CASSQVGYTDTQYF.

This clonotype was seen many times. The rearrangement uses TRBV4-1 and TRBJ1-3; perhaps TRBD1 as D (5 bases). This CDR3 comprises 15 residues. Germline lookup yields CDR1 MGHRA and CDR2 YSYEKL. The germline V and J ends were trimmed by 5 bases and 4 bases, with 15 bases remaining between them. CDR3 in amino acids: CASSIRGALGNTIYF. The CDR3 DNA reads as TGCGCCAGCAGCATCCGCGGGGCGTTAGGAAACACCATATATTTT.

This clonotype was picked up many times. The DNA of the CDR3 is TGTGCCAGCAGCTTGGAGGTCGGCGATGAGCAGTTCTTC. Its protein product is CASSLEVGDEQFF. V and J are TRBV5-6 and TRBJ2-1; D remains unclear. V dropped 0 bases and J dropped 8 bases, with 9 bases sitting between them. Germline V gene lookup returns CDR1 SGHDT and CDR2 YYEEEE. The CDR3 runs 13 residues.

About this clonotype itself: A read error may account for a junction end that differs from germline. V and J are TRBV7-2 and TRBJ1-1; TRBD1 agrees at 7 bases. This CDR3 has 15 residues. Germline CDR1 and CDR2: SGHTA and FQGNSA. The CDR3 DNA is TGTGCCAGCAGCCCTGGGAGGGGACAGTGGTCTGAAGCTTTATTT. Amino acids: CASSPGRGQWSEALF.

This clonotype has just one count. The chain is built from TRBV5-1 and TRBJ2-1, with 9 bases matching TRBD2. Germline V CDR1 and CDR2: SGHRS, YFSETQ. The V and J ends lost 0 bases and 1 base, in that order; junction bases with no gene match: 5. The CDR3 has 17 amino acids. CDR3 nucleotide sequence: TGCGCCAGCAGCTTGGTCGGACTAGCGAGTTCCTACAATGAGCAGTTCTTC. This translates into CASSLVGLASSYNEQFF.

The V call is TRBV20-1, the J call TRBJ2-1, with TRBD2 identical over 10 bases. The CDR3 loop spans 14 amino acids. With V trimmed by 0 bases and J by 5 bases, 1 base remained unmatched. The germline V gene has CDR1 DFQATT and CDR2 SNEGSKA (reference sequence). In DNA form, the CDR3 reads TGCAGTGCTAGAGAACTAGCGGGGCACAATGAGCAGTTCTTC. The encoded protein is CSARELAGHNEQFF.

This clonotype was picked up many times. The chain uses TRBV7-8 and TRBJ2-2; 8 bases map to TRBD2. This CDR3 has 16 residues. Trimming cost V 4 bases and J 3 bases; bases outside gene matches: 7. The V gene's germline CDR1 is SGHVS and CDR2 FQNEAQ. CDR3 sequence reads: CASSSRRGGHTGELFF. CDR3 sequence (DNA): TGTGCCAGCAGCTCCCGACGGGGGGGGCACACCGGGGAGCTGTTTTTT.

This clonotype was seen many times. The J gene is TRBJ2-7, the V gene TRBV4-3; TRBD1 matches 8 bases. The V and J ends lost 1 base and 2 bases, in that order; junction bases with no gene match: 4. CDR3 length: 15 residues. Germline CDR1 and CDR2: LGHNA and YSLEER. CDR3 region: CASSQGTGKAYEQYF. CDR3 sequence (DNA): TGCGCCAGCAGCCAAGGGACAGGGAAGGCCTACGAGCAGTACTTC.

Ten or more counts support this clonotype. This chain joins TRBV7-2 and TRBJ2-7; 7 bases are shared with TRBD2. Germline V gives CDR1 SGHTA, CDR2 FQGNSA. The CDR3 is 14 amino acids. The ends lost 3 bases at V and 0 bases at J; junction bases unmatched: 2. CDR3 in amino acids: CASSFSGASYEQYF. CDR3 DNA sequence: TGTGCCAGCAGCTTCAGCGGGGCCTCCTACGAGCAGTACTTC. The entire variable domain, with the rest obtained from reference TRBV7-2 and TRBJ2-7, is as follows: GAGVSQSPSNKVTEKGKDVELRCDPISGHTALYWYRQSLGQGLEFLIYFQGNSAPDKSGLPSDRFSAERTGGSVSTLTIQRTQQEDSAVYLCASSFSGASYEQYFGPGTRLTVT.

The J gene is TRBJ2-2, the V gene TRBV11-2; 7 nucleotides align to TRBD1. After removal of 5 bases from V and 2 bases from J, the junction contained 11 bases not matched to a gene. The CDR3 sequence is 17 residues long. Germline values: CDR1 SGHAT, CDR2 FQNNGV. As DNA, the CDR3 is TGTGCCAGCAGCCCGACGTGGAGACAGGGAAACACCGGGGAGCTGTTTTTT. It codes for CASSPTWRQGNTGELFF.

V usage is TRBV5-5 and J usage is TRBJ1-2; D may be TRBD1 (6 bases). Trimming shortened V by 3 bases and J by 3 bases, and 9 bases separated the two germline ends. The CDR3 contains 13 residues. Germline CDR1 SGHKS, CDR2 YYEKEE (reference sequence). The DNA for the CDR3 is TGTGCCAGCAGCTGGAGGGGGGACTATGGCTACACCTTC. Its protein product is CASSWRGDYGYTF.

V usage is TRBV6-5 and J usage is TRBJ2-5, with a weak D call TRBD2 (6 bases). Germline assignment: CDR1 MNHEY and CDR2 SVGAGI. This CDR3 comprises 15 residues. V was cut by 5 bases and J by 5 bases, with 18 bases left in between. The CDR3 DNA sequence: TGTGCCAGCAGTCGCCCGACTAGTTTGGGGGAGACCCAGTACTTC. Amino acid sequence: CASSRPTSLGETQYF.

This clonotype was seen ten or more times. V gene TRBV7-2 combines with J gene TRBJ1-2; D unclear. The CDR3 is made up of 13 amino acids. V lost 5 bases, J lost 3 bases, and 10 bases lay in between. Germline CDR1 reads SGHTA; CDR2 reads FQGNSA. In DNA, the CDR3 is TGTGCCAGCAGCCCCCCGGAATACTATGGCTACACCTTC. It codes for CASSPPEYYGYTF.

In its sample, this clonotype was seen many times. The chain recombines TRBV7-9 with TRBJ2-1; D possibly matches TRBD1 or TRBD2 (5 bases each). The CDR3 runs 13 residues. The ends were cut back, 1 base at V and 7 bases at J, with 8 bases in the middle. CDR1 and CDR2 (germline): SEHNR, FQNEAQ (reference sequence). CDR3 region: CASSLVGVNEQFF. CDR3 nucleotides: TGTGCCAGCAGCTTAGTGGGGGTGAATGAGCAGTTCTTC.

At least ten counts were recorded for this clonotype. The chain recombines TRBV14 with TRBJ2-5; D gene ambiguous. Deletions cut 0 bases from V and 5 bases from J, with 13 bases between. The CDR3 loop spans 15 amino acids. The germline gives CDR1 SGHDN, CDR2 FVKESK. DNA for the CDR3: TGTGCCAGCAGCCAAGATATGGTGGTTAGCGAGACCCAGTACTTC. Its protein product is CASSQDMVVSETQYF.

A few counts support this clonotype. The CDR3 bases are TGCGCCAGCAGCCTCCACAGGGGGCTTAGTCAGCCCCAGCATTTT. Residues: CASSLHRGLSQPQHF. The gene calls are TRBV4-1 and TRBJ1-5, with TRBD1 identical over 9 bases. CDR3 length: 15 amino acids. The V gene's germline CDR1 is MGHRA and CDR2 YSYEKL. Germline trimming cut 4 bases from V and 6 bases from J; bases unmatched to any gene: 7.

The J gene is TRBJ1-4, the V gene TRBV7-6, with D perhaps TRBD1 (5 bases). Germline loops: CDR1 SGHVS, CDR2 FNYEAQ. The V and J ends lost 3 bases and 10 bases respectively, with 15 bases between them. The CDR3 extends over 14 amino acids. The CDR3 is CASSFRVGTGKLFF. Written as DNA, the CDR3 is TGTGCCAGCAGCTTCAGGGTAGGAACTGGAAAACTGTTTTTT.

This clonotype was seen at least ten times. J is TRBJ2-7 and V is TRBV3-1; D gene ambiguous. There are 15 residues in the CDR3. Trimming stripped 6 bases from V and 2 bases from J, with 17 bases between. The germline V gene encodes CDR1 LGHDT and CDR2 YNNKEL (reference sequence). The CDR3: CASRRSGFLAYEQYF. The CDR3 DNA reads as TGTGCCAGCAGGCGGAGTGGCTTTTTAGCCTACGAGCAGTACTTC.